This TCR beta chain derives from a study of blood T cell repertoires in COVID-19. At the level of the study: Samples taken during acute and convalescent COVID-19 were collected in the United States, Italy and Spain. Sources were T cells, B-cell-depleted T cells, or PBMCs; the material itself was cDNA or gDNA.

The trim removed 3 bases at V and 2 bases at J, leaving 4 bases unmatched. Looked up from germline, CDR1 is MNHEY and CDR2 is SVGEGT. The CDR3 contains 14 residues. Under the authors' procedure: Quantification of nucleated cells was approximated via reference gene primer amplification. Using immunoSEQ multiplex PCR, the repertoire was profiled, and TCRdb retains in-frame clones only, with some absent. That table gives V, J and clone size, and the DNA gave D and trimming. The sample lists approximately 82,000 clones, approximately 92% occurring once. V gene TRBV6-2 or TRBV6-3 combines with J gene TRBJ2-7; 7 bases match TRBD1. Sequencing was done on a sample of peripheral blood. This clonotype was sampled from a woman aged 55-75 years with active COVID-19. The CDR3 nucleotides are TGTGCCAGCAGTTATGGACAGGCGCCCTACGAGCAGTACTTC. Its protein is CASSYGQAPYEQYF.